A single sample gave rise to the 7 T cell receptor beta chains below, sequenced in a study of T cell repertoires in cytomegalovirus infection (dated by TCRdb to the late 2010s). Sequencing relied on an Illumina HiSeq 1500. The public sequencing data were trimmed at Q25 with fastp and processed into clonotypes with MiXCR by TCRdb, which kept only in-frame beta chains. Each CDR3 protein appears once, grouped with its most common genes and DNA. This sample gives about 500,000 distinct CDR3 sequences in total; 30% to 40% of them show up just once. The top ten clonotypes cover roughly 16% of the sample. The antigens these receptors bind are not known. Explained via the paper, the treatment or condition label denotes: in vitro stimulation with specific CMV peptide epitopes to enrich CMV-specific T cells. The sample was cultured PBMCs, taken from culture after CMV antigen stimulation. The receptors were sampled from a human donor in good health (CMV status not recorded). Some clones in this sample may be carry-over from other donors' samples.

This clonotype was seen only a few times. This rearrangement joins TRBV7-3 to TRBJ1-2; D not resolved. V was clipped by 3 bases and J by 7 bases, with 12 bases between them. This CDR3 contains 13 residues. CDR1 SGHTA and CDR2 FQGTGA come from the germline V gene. The CDR3 reads CASSLAMGSGYTF. The CDR3 DNA is TGTGCCAGCAGCTTGGCAATGGGGAGTGGCTACACCTTC. The full variable domain, with the rest looked up from reference TRBV7-3 and TRBJ1-2, is GAGVSQTPSNKVTEKGKYVELRCDPISGHTALYWYRQSLGQGPEFLIYFQGTGAADDSGLPNDRFFAVRPEGSVSTLKIQRTERGDSAVYLCASSLAMGSGYTFGSGTRLTVV.

This clonotype was counted a few times. The rearrangement joins TRBV7-8 to TRBJ2-7, with D hard to call. CDR1 is SGHVS, CDR2 FQNEAQ, per germline. The CDR3 consists of 13 residues. Deletions cut 0 bases from V and 0 bases from J, with 3 bases between. In DNA, the CDR3 is TGTGCCAGCAGCTTAGCGGTCTCCTACGAGCAGTACTTC. This gives the protein CASSLAVSYEQYF.

The chain employs TRBV7-8 and TRBJ1-2; D is uncertain. V was clipped by 5 bases and J by 8 bases, with 15 bases between them. The germline V gene has CDR1 SGHVS and CDR2 FQNEAQ. The CDR3 contains 13 residues. CDR3 loop: CASSLRPGWGYTF. The CDR3 coding sequence is TGTGCCAGCAGCCTACGGCCCGGATGGGGCTACACCTTC. Together with reference TRBV7-8 and TRBJ1-2, the CDR3 gives the full variable domain: GAGVSQSPRYKVAKRGQDVALRCDPISGHVSLFWYQQALGQGPEFLTYFQNEAQLDKSGLPSDRFFAERPEGSVSTLKIQRTQQEDSAVYLCASSLRPGWGYTFGSGTRLTVV.

V and J are TRBV4-3 and TRBJ1-6; the D gene is possibly TRBD1 (6 bases). Germline lookup yields CDR1 LGHNA and CDR2 YSLEER. The CDR3 has 16 residues. V was clipped by 0 bases and J by 7 bases, with 13 bases between them. CDR3: CASSQEAGTRNSPLHF. The CDR3, as DNA: TGCGCCAGCAGCCAAGAAGCCGGGACAAGAAATTCACCCCTCCACTTT.

This clonotype was seen only a few times. The gene calls are TRBV20-1 and TRBJ2-3; 12 nucleotides match TRBD2. J was trimmed by 3 bases and V by 6 bases; bases with no gene match: 4. The CDR3 has 14 residues. Germline CDR1 and CDR2: DFQATT and SNEGSKA (reference sequence). The chain's CDR3 is CSAHGTSGTDTQYF. The CDR3 region has the DNA TGCAGTGCACACGGGACTAGCGGGACAGATACGCAGTATTTT.

This clonotype was seen more than once but under ten times. This chain joins TRBV7-3 and TRBJ2-1; 10 nucleotides line up with TRBD2. Trimming at V came to 5 bases and at J to 5 bases, leaving 9 bases not matched to a gene. This CDR3 comprises 16 residues. In germline, CDR1 is SGHTA, CDR2 FQGTGA. This chain's CDR3 is CASSPSGTSANNEQFF. DNA of the CDR3: TGTGCCAGCAGCCCGTCAGGGACTAGCGCGAACAATGAGCAGTTCTTC.

This clonotype appeared many times. This chain connects TRBV27 to TRBJ2-1, with D unresolved. V shed 3 bases and J shed 0 bases, with 9 bases lying between them. CDR1 and CDR2 from the germline V gene are MNHEY and SMNVEV (reference sequence). This CDR3 has 15 residues. As DNA, the CDR3 is TGTGCCAGCAGTTTTGGCAGGTTCTCCTACAATGAGCAGTTCTTC. Protein sequence: CASSFGRFSYNEQFF.